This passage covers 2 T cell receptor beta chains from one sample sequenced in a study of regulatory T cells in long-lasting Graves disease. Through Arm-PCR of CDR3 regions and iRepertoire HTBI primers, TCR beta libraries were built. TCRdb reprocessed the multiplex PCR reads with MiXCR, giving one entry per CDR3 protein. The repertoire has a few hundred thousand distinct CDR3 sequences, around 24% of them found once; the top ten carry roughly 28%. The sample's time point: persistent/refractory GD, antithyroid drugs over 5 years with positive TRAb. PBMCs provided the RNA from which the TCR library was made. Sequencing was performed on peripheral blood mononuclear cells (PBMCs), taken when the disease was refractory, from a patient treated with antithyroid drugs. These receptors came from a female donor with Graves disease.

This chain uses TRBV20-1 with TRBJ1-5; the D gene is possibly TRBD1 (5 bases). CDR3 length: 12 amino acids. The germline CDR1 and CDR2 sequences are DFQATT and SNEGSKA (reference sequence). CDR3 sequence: CSFAQGNQPQHF. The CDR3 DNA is TGCAGCTTCGCCCAGGGAAATCAGCCCCAGCATTTT.

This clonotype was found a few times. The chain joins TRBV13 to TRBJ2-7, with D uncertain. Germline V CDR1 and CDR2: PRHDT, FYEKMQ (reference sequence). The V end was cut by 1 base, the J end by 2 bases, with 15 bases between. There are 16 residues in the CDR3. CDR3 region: CASSLVDKDGAYEQYF. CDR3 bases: TGTGCCAGCAGCTTAGTTGACAAGGACGGCGCCTACGAGCAGTACTTC.